The 3 T cell receptor beta chains in this list originate from one sample, sequenced in a study of radiation and T cells in renal cell carcinoma. Assay: immunoSEQ multiplex PCR; the TCRdb copy retains only in-frame clones and omits some. In the table there are 120,000 to 150,000 clones, 65% to 90% of which are singletons. The time point is: blood 4 weeks post-SBRT, at nephrectomy. Indicated treatment: 15 Gy SBRT to primary tumor, nephrectomy 4 weeks later. The sample was blood, taken from a patient whose treatment included radiotherapy and nephrectomy. The receptors stem from a woman between 45 and 65 years old with renal cell carcinoma.

This rearrangement joins TRBV28 to TRBJ2-3; D might be TRBD2 (7 bases). Looked up from germline, CDR1 is MDHEN and CDR2 is SYDVKM. Trimming cost V 6 bases and J 3 bases, with 19 bases left between them. The CDR3 has 16 residues. CDR3 amino acids: CASRRGGPSETDTQYF. CDR3 DNA sequence: TGTGCCAGCAGGAGGGGGGGGCCTAGCGAAACAGATACGCAGTATTTT.

The chain employs TRBV21-1 and TRBJ2-2; the table assigns TRBD2, which was not confirmed against the DNA. TRBV21-1 counts as a pseudogene. The CDR3 consists of 13 residues. CDR3 DNA: TGTGCCACCCCGGTTTTGTACACCGGGGAGCTGTTTTTT. It translates to CATPVLYTGELFF.

The chain couples TRBV10-3 to TRBJ2-1; tentative D call: TRBD2 (5 bases). CDR1 and CDR2 (germline): ENHRY, SYGVKD. V lost 7 bases, J lost 0 bases, and 10 bases lay in between. The CDR3 length is 14 residues. The CDR3 DNA is TGTGCCATCAACACTAGGAGCTCCTACAATGAGCAGTTCTTC. Residues: CAINTRSSYNEQFF.